What follows is one TCR beta chain and its context. These data belong to a study of OX40 agonist ivuxolimab in advanced cancers. This table comes from immunoSEQ multiplex PCR, and its TCRdb copy is limited to in-frame clones, with some not included. In the table there are around 48,000 clones, approximately 85% of which are singletons. The CDR3 loop spans 14 amino acids. Germline V CDR1 and CDR2: KGHSH, LQKENI. V lost 3 bases to trimming and J lost 6 bases, with 11 bases between them. The chain recombines TRBV18 with TRBJ2-2; the D is unclear. The sequence was collected from an adult with an advanced solid tumor such as melanoma, head and neck, liver or kidney cancer. The input for sequencing was CD4+ or CD8+ T cells sorted from blood, taken in a trial of the OX40 agonist ivuxolimab. The CDR3 loop is CASSPDPGAGELFF. The CDR3 DNA reads TGTGCCAGCTCACCCGACCCCGGAGCCGGGGAGCTGTTTTTT.